The 18 T cell receptor beta chains below come from one sample, sequenced in a study of T cell responses to AZD1222 COVID-19 vaccine. Only in-frame clones appear in the TCRdb table, and some are missing; sequencing was by immunoSEQ multiplex PCR. Of 99,000 or so clones in the sample, 93% were seen once. The sequences come from peripheral blood, collected on day 0 of AZD1222 vaccination. These receptors all come from an adult in good health.

The V call is TRBV11-3, the J call TRBJ2-1; D is undetermined. Trimming stripped 1 base from V and 6 bases from J, with 13 bases between. From germline, CDR1 is SGHNT and CDR2 YENEEA. The CDR3 consists of 15 residues. CDR3 residues: CASSLVFTQINEQFF. The CDR3 DNA reads as TGTGCCAGCAGCTTAGTTTTTACCCAGATCAATGAGCAGTTCTTC.

This chain uses TRBV27 with TRBJ2-3, with 15 bases that match TRBD2. In germline, CDR1 is MNHEY, CDR2 SMNVEV (reference sequence). V lost 3 bases and J lost 7; bases outside the gene matches: 2. The CDR3 is 15 residues long. The CDR3 loop reads CASSLGLAGGNTQYF. CDR3 nucleotide sequence: TGTGCCAGCAGTTTGGGACTAGCGGGAGGAAATACGCAGTATTTT.

The rearrangement links TRBV19 to TRBJ2-2; 10 bases fit TRBD1. CDR1 is LNHDA and CDR2 is SQIVND in the germline V gene (reference sequence). V was clipped by 3 bases and J by 4 bases; unmatched bases: 8. This CDR3 contains 17 residues. DNA for the CDR3: TGTGCCAGTAGTATCGTACCGGGACAGGGGTTCACCGGGGAGCTGTTTTTT. Its protein is CASSIVPGQGFTGELFF.

The V gene is TRBV2, the J gene TRBJ1-4, with unresolved D. Germline V gene sequence: CDR1 SNHLY, CDR2 FYNNEI. V was clipped by 1 base and J by 8 bases, with 2 bases between them. The CDR3 contains 11 residues. The CDR3 sequence: CASSEEEKLFF. The DNA for the CDR3 is TGTGCCAGCAGTGAAGAAGAAAAACTGTTTTTT.

The CDR3 reads CASSEGLAGAYEQYF. CDR3 nucleotides: TGTGCCAGCAGTGAAGGGTTAGCGGGAGCCTACGAGCAGTACTTC. V is TRBV6-1 and J is TRBJ2-7; 9 nucleotides match TRBD2. The CDR3 loop spans 15 amino acids. The V gene end was trimmed by 1 base and the J gene end by 2 bases; junction bases not matched to a gene: 3. The germline gives CDR1 MNHNS, CDR2 SASEGT.

This chain connects TRBV3-1 (or the pseudogene TRBV3-2) to TRBJ2-7, with 8 bases fitting TRBD2. Per the germline V gene, CDR1 is LGHDT and CDR2 is YNNKEL (reference sequence). CDR3 size: 13 residues. Trimming removed 7 bases from V and 2 bases from J; junction bases left unmatched: 4. The CDR3 DNA follows: TGTGCCAGCACTCGGGGGGGAACCTACGAGCAGTACTTC. This sequence encodes CASTRGGTYEQYF.

This clone occurred once. The rearrangement links TRBV5-1 to TRBJ2-3; 11 bases are shared with TRBD2. The CDR3 totals 16 residues. Unmatched junction bases numbered 5, after V lost 0 bases and J lost 5 bases. Looked up from germline, CDR1 is SGHRS and CDR2 is YFSETQ. Written as DNA, the CDR3 is TGCGCCAGCAGCTTGGATGCGCTAGCGGGAGGAGATACGCAGTATTTT. Amino acids: CASSLDALAGGDTQYF.

The genes are TRBV5-1 and TRBJ1-4; tentative D call: TRBD1 (5 bases). The V end lost 3 bases, the J end lost 1 base, and 10 bases lay between the germline ends. The CDR3 is made up of 15 amino acids. Germline V gives CDR1 SGHRS, CDR2 YFSETQ. Here the CDR3 DNA reads TGCGCCAGCAGCTCCCGGGACGGAACTAATGAAAAACTGTTTTTT. Translation gives CASSSRDGTNEKLFF.

The chain combines TRBV24-1 with TRBJ1-1; TRBD1 matches 7 bases. The CDR3 spans 17 residues. Germline loops: CDR1 KGHDR, CDR2 SFDVKD. Trimming took 4 bases from V and 3 from J; bases not matched to a gene: 13. The CDR3 is CATSERTDRVEDTEAFF. The CDR3 coding sequence is TGTGCCACCAGTGAAAGGACCGACAGGGTCGAGGACACTGAAGCTTTCTTT.

The rearrangement links TRBV18 to TRBJ1-5; 9 positions match TRBD1. The J segment lost 4 bases and the V segment lost 2 bases, leaving 6 bases of the junction unmatched. This CDR3 has 16 amino acids. Germline CDR1 is KGHSH and CDR2 is LQKENI. CDR3 DNA: TGTGCCAGCTCACCATCCGGGACAGGGCATAATCAGCCCCAGCATTTT. It specifies CASSPSGTGHNQPQHF.

This chain joins TRBV15 and TRBJ1-1; D is perhaps TRBD1 (6 bases). The V gene's germline CDR1 is LNHNV and CDR2 YYDKDF (reference sequence). The length of the CDR3 is 15 residues. The germline V and J ends were trimmed by 1 base and 4 bases, with 13 bases remaining between them. The CDR3 DNA sequence: TGTGCCACCAGCAGAGTTGGGGGCTCGGCCACTGAAGCTTTCTTT. This translates into CATSRVGGSATEAFF.

The chain employs TRBV3-1 (or the pseudogene TRBV3-2) and TRBJ1-1, with D perhaps matching TRBD1 (5 bases). CDR3 length equals 14 residues. V lost 7 bases to trimming and J lost 1 base, with 13 bases between them. CDR1 is LGHDT, CDR2 YNNKEL, per germline (reference sequence). CDR3 sequence reads: CASNDRGTNTEAFF. CDR3 nucleotide sequence: TGTGCCAGCAACGATCGGGGGACGAACACTGAAGCTTTCTTT.

The chain combines TRBV30 with TRBJ2-7; a weak D match, TRBD2 (5 bases). Deletions cut 0 bases from V and 6 bases from J, with 15 bases between. CDR1 and CDR2 (germline): GTSNPN, SVGIG (reference sequence). CDR3 length: 14 amino acids. CDR3 loop: CAWSVLERAGEQYF. The CDR3 DNA reads TGTGCCTGGAGTGTACTCGAGAGGGCCGGCGAGCAGTACTTC.

V gene TRBV7-2 combines with J gene TRBJ2-2; the match to TRBD2 covers 7 bases. Trimming cost V 1 base and J 5 bases; bases outside gene matches: 4. The CDR3 has 15 amino acids. Germline CDR1 reads SGHTA; CDR2 reads FQGNSA. The CDR3 here is CASSLVGRRTGELFF. In nucleotides, the CDR3 is TGTGCCAGCAGCTTAGTCGGGAGGAGGACCGGGGAGCTGTTTTTT.

The chain recombines TRBV5-1 with TRBJ2-1; weak D call: TRBD1 (5 bases). The germline V and J ends were trimmed by 5 bases and 0 bases, with 9 bases remaining between them. CDR1 and CDR2 from the germline V gene are SGHRS and YFSETQ. The CDR3 spans 14 residues. For the CDR3, the DNA is TGCGCCAGCAGTCGGACAACCTCCTACAATGAGCAGTTCTTC. Protein: CASSRTTSYNEQFF.

Notes on this clone: The same CDR3 can be traced to other DNA sequences in this sample. V is TRBV6-5 and J is TRBJ1-1, with a possible D match to TRBD1 (6 bases). Germline V CDR1 and CDR2: MNHEY, SVGAGI. The CDR3 loop spans 15 amino acids. V was pared by 0 bases and J by 2 bases, with 10 bases between. The CDR3 spells CASSYSGGGNTEAFF. CDR3 DNA: TGTGCCAGCAGTTACTCCGGGGGCGGAAACACTGAAGCTTTCTTT.

V and J are TRBV6-1 and TRBJ1-4; D is uncertain. Between the trimmed V and J ends, which lost 1 base and 2 bases, there was a span of 8 bases. The CDR3 is 15 residues long. Per germline, CDR1 MNHNS and CDR2 SASEGT. In DNA form, the CDR3 reads TGTGCCAGCAGTGAAGATACGGCTACTAATGAAAAACTGTTTTTT. Translation: CASSEDTATNEKLFF.

V usage is TRBV5-1 and J usage is TRBJ2-5; 7 nucleotides agree with TRBD2. This CDR3 has 16 amino acids. V was pared by 0 bases and J by 4 bases, with 9 bases of the junction left unmatched. The germline gives CDR1 SGHRS, CDR2 YFSETQ. CDR3 in DNA: TGCGCCAGCAGCTTGGTCGGGGGAGGGCCAGGAGAGACCCAGTACTTC. As protein: CASSLVGGGPGETQYF.